This TCR beta chain was found in a study of blood T cell repertoires in COVID-19. From germline, CDR1 is MDHEN and CDR2 SYDVKM. V was clipped by 8 bases and J by 1 base, with 15 bases between them. The CDR3 length is 15 residues. This table comes from immunoSEQ multiplex PCR, and its TCRdb copy is limited to in-frame clones, with some not included. The sample includes about 310,000 clones, roughly 90% seen only once; the top ten take about 5.2%. This chain links TRBV28 with TRBJ1-5; the D gene is possibly TRBD1 (5 bases). The clonotype was recovered from a man aged 60 to 69 who had recovered from COVID-19. The specimen was PBMCs or T cells enriched from blood (not recorded which). CDR3 coding DNA: TGTGCCAGCGAAGTTTCAGGGATGAGCAATCAGCCCCAGCATTTT. Encoded protein: CASEVSGMSNQPQHF.